This T cell receptor (beta chain) was identified during a study of early stage breast cancer tumors. As for the study in general: Approximately 10-fold was the mean read coverage per sample. Study-wide results and caveats: Blood repertoires resembled normal breast more than tumor.

Concerning this clone: Its specificity is not known.

Clones were sequenced by immunoSEQ multiplex PCR, and TCRdb holds only the in-frame ones, with some missing. The table records roughly 49,000 clones, roughly 78% of them present only once. V dropped 5 bases and J dropped 5; count of bases not matched to a gene: 8. Germline CDR1 reads MRHNA; CDR2 reads SNTAGT. The CDR3 has 15 amino acids. The receptor's source is a person in their 40s with breast cancer. Sequencing was done on a sample of blood. The J gene is TRBJ2-2, the V gene TRBV6-4, with 7 nucleotides matching TRBD2. The CDR3 DNA is TGTGCCAGCAGTAGGACTAGTGCGGGGACCGGGGAGCTGTTTTTT. Translating gives CASSRTSAGTGELFF.